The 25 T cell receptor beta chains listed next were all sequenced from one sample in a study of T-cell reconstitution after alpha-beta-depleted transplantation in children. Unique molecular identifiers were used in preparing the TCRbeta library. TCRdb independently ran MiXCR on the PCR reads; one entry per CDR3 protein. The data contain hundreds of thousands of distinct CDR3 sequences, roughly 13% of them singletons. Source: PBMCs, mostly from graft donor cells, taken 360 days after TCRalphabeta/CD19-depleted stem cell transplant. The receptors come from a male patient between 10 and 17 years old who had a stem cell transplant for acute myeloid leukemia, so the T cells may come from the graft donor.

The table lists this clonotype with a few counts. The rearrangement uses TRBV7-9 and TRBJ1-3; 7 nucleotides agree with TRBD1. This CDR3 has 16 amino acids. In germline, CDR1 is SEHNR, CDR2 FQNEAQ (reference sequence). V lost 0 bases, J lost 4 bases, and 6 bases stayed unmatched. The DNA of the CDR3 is TGTGCCAGCAGCTTAGCGCCAGGGGGAGAAGGAAACACCATATATTTT. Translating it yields CASSLAPGGEGNTIYF. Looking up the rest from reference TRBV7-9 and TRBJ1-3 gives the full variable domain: DTGVSQNPRHKITKRGQNVTFRCDPISEHNRLYWYRQTLGQGPEFLTYFQNEAQLEKSRLLSDRFSAERPKGSFSTLEIQRTEQGDSAMYLCASSLAPGGEGNTIYFGEGSWLTVV.

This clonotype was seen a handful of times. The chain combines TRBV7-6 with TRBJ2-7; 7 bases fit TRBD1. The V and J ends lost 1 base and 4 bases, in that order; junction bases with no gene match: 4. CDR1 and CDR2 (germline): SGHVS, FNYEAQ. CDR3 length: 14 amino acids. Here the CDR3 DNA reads TGTGCCAGCAGCTTAGAGGGGGCCCCGTACGAGCAGTACTTC. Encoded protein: CASSLEGAPYEQYF. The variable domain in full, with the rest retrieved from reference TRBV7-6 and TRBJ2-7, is GAGVSQSPRYKVTKRGQDVALRCDPISGHVSLYWYRQALGQGPEFLTYFNYEAQQDKSGLPNDRFSAERPEGSISTLTIQRTEQRDSAMYRCASSLEGAPYEQYFGPGTRLTVT.

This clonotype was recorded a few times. In nucleotides, the CDR3 is TGTGCCAGCAGTTACGGGACAGATGCTTCACCCCTCCACTTT. Its translation is CASSYGTDASPLHF. This chain links TRBV6-2 or TRBV6-3 with TRBJ1-6, with TRBD1 identical over 7 bases. V trimming: 2 bases; J trimming: 9 bases; junction bases outside the gene matches: 4. CDR1 is MNHEY, CDR2 SVGEGT, per germline. This CDR3 has 14 residues.

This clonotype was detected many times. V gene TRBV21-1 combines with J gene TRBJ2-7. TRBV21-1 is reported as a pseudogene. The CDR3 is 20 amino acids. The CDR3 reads CASSKAKENSPFLLPYEQYF. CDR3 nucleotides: TGTGCCAGCAGCAAAGCGAAAGAGAACAGCCCATTCCTTCTACCCTACGAGCAGTACTTC.

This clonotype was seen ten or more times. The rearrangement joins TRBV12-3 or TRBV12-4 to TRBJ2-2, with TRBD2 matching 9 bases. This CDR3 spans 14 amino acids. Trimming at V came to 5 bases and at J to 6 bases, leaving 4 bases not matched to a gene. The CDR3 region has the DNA TGTGCCAGCAGTCAGGGACTAGCATCCGGGGAGCTGTTTTTT. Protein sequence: CASSQGLASGELFF.

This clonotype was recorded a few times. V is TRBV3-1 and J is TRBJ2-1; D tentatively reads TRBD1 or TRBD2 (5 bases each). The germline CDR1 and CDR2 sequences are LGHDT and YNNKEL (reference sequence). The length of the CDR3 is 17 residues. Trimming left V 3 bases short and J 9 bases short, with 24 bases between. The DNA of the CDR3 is TGTGCCAGCAGCCAGGCGACCGGGACCGTCCCCGGAGGTGAGCAGTTCTTC. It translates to CASSQATGTVPGGEQFF.

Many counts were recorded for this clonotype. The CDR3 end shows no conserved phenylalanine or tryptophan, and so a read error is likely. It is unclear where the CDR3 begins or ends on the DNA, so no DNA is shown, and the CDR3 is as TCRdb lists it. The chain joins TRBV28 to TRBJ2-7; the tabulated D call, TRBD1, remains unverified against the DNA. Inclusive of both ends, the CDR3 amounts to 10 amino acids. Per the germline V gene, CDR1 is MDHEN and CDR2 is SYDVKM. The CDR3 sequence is CASSLLYSPH.

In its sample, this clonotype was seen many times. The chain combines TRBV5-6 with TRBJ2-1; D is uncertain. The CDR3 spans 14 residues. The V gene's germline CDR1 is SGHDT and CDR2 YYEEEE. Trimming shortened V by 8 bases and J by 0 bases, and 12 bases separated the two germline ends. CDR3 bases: TGTGCCAGTAATACGCCAGACTCCTACAATGAGCAGTTCTTC. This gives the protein CASNTPDSYNEQFF. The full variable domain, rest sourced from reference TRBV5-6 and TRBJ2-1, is DAGVTQSPTHLIKTRGQQVTLRCSPKSGHDTVSWYQQALGQGPQFIFQYYEEEERQRGNFPDRFSGHQFPNYSSELNVNALLLGDSALYLCASNTPDSYNEQFFGPGTRLTVL.

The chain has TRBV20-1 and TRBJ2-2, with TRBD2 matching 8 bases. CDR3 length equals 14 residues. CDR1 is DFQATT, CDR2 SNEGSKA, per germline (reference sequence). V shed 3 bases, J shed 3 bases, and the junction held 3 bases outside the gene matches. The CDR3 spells CSARSGRDTGELFF. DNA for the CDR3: TGCAGTGCTAGGTCCGGGAGGGACACCGGGGAGCTGTTTTTT.

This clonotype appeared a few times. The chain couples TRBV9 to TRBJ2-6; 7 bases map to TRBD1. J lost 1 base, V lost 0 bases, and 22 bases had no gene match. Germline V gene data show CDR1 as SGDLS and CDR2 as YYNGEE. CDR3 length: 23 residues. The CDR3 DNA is TGTGCCAGCAGCGTAGCCCGACTTCGAACAGGGGAGAAGGGCCTTTCTGGGGCCAACGTCCTGACTTTC. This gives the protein CASSVARLRTGEKGLSGANVLTF.

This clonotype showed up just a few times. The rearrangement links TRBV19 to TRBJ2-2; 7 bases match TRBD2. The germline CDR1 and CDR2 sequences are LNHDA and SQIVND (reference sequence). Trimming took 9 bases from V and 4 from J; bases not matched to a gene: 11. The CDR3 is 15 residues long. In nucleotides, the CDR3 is TGTGCCAGCCAATTGGCGGGAGTTATCACCGGGGAGCTGTTTTTT. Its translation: CASQLAGVITGELFF. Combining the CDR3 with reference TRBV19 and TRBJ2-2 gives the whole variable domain DGGITQSPKYLFRKEGQNVTLSCEQNLNHDAMYWYRQDPGQGLRLIYYSQIVNDFQKGDIAEGYSVSREKKESFPLTVTSAQKNPTAFYLCASQLAGVITGELFFGEGSRLTVL.

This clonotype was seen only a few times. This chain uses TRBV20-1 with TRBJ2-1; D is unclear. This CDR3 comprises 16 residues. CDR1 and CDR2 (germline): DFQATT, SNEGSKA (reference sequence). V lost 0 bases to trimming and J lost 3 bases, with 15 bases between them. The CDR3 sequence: CSARDWSRSDYNEQFF. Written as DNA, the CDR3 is TGCAGTGCTAGAGATTGGTCTCGGAGTGACTACAATGAGCAGTTCTTC.

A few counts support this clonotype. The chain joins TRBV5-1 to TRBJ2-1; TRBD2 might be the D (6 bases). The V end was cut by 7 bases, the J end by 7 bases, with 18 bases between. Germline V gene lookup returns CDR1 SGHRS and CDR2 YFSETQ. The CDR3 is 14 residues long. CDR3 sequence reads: CASGPAGLGNEQFF. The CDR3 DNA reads TGCGCCAGCGGGCCGGCGGGGTTAGGGAATGAGCAGTTCTTC.

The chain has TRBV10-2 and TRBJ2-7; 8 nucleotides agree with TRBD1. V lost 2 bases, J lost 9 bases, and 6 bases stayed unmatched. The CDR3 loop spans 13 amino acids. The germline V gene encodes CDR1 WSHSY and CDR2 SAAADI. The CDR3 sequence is CASSEGQGVWQYF. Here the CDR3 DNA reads TGCGCCAGCAGTGAGGGACAGGGTGTATGGCAGTACTTC.

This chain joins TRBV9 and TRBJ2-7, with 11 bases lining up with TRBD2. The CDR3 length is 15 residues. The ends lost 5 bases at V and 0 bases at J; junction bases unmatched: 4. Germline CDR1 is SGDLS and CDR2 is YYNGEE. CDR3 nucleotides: TGTGCCAGCAGTAAGACTAGCGGGAACTCCTACGAGCAGTACTTC. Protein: CASSKTSGNSYEQYF.

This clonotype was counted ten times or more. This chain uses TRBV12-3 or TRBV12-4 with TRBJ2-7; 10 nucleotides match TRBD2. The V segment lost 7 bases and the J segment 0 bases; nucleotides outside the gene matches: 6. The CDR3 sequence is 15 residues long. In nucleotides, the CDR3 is TGTGCCAGCACCTTAGCGGGAGGCGTCTCCTACGAGCAGTACTTC. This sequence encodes CASTLAGGVSYEQYF.

For the CDR3, the DNA is TGTGCCAGCAGCTTGGCAGGTAAGCTAGGCAATGAGCAGTTCTTC. It codes for CASSLAGKLGNEQFF. J is TRBJ2-1 and V is TRBV5-6; D is unresolved. Germline CDR1 is SGHDT and CDR2 is YYEEEE. This CDR3 has 15 amino acids. Trimming pared 0 bases from V and 6 bases from J, leaving 13 bases between. The full variable domain, in which reference TRBV5-6 and TRBJ2-1 provide the parts outside the CDR3, is DAGVTQSPTHLIKTRGQQVTLRCSPKSGHDTVSWYQQALGQGPQFIFQYYEEEERQRGNFPDRFSGHQFPNYSSELNVNALLLGDSALYLCASSLAGKLGNEQFFGPGTRLTVL.

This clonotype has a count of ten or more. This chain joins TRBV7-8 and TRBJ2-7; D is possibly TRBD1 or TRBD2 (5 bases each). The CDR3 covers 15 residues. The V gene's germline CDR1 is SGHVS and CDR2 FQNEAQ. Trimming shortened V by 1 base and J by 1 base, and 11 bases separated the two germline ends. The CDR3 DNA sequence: TGTGCCAGCAGCTTAGAGGGACCCCCTTCCTACGAGCAGTACTTC. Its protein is CASSLEGPPSYEQYF.

For the CDR3, the DNA is TGTGCCAGCAGCCAAGATCCCAGCGGGAGGGCCATTTATGAGCAGTTCTTC. It specifies CASSQDPSGRAIYEQFF. J is TRBJ2-1 and V is TRBV3-1, with TRBD2 identical over 10 bases. The CDR3 loop spans 17 amino acids. Germline CDR1 and CDR2: LGHDT and YNNKEL (reference sequence). J was trimmed by 8 bases and V by 0 bases; bases with no gene match: 10.

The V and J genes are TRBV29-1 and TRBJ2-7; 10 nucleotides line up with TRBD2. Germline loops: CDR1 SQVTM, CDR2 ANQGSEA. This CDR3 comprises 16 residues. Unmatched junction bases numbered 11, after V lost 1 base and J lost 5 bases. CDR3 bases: TGCAGCGTTGAAGTCTCGGCTAGCGGGAGACAGAACGAGCAGTACTTC. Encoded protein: CSVEVSASGRQNEQYF.

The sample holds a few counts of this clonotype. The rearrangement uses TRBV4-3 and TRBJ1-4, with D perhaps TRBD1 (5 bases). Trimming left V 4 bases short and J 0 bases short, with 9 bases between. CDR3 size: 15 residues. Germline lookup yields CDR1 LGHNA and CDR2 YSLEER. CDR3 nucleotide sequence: TGCGCCAGCAGCCCATCGGGGGCAACTAATGAAAAACTGTTTTTT. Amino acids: CASSPSGATNEKLFF.

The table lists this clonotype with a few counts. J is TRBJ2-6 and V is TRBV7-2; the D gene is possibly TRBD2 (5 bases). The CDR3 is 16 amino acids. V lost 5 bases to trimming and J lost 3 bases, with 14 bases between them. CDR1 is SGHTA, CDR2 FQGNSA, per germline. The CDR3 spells CASSPLTGVGANVLTF. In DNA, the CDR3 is TGTGCCAGCAGCCCCCTTACCGGGGTTGGGGCCAACGTCCTGACTTTC.

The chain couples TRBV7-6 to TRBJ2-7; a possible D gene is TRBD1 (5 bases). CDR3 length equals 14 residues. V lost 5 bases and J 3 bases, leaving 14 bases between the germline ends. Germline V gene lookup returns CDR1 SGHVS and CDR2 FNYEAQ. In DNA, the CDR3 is TGTGCCAGCAGCCCGACAGACCTCTACTACGAGCAGTACTTC. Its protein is CASSPTDLYYEQYF. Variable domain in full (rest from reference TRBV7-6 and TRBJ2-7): GAGVSQSPRYKVTKRGQDVALRCDPISGHVSLYWYRQALGQGPEFLTYFNYEAQQDKSGLPNDRFSAERPEGSISTLTIQRTEQRDSAMYRCASSPTDLYYEQYFGPGTRLTVT.

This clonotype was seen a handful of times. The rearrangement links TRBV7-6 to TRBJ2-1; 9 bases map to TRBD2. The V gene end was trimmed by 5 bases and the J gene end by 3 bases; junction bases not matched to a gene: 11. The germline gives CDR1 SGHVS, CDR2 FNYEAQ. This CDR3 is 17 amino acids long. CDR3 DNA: TGTGCCAGCAGCCCCCACTCCTTTAGCGGGAGCTACAATGAGCAGTTCTTC. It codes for CASSPHSFSGSYNEQFF.

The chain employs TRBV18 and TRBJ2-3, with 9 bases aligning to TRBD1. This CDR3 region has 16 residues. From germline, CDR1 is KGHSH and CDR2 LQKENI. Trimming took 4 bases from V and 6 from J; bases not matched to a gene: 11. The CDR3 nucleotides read TGTGCCAGCTCACACGTTCCGGGACAGGGCATGGATACGCAGTATTTT. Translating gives CASSHVPGQGMDTQYF.